Shown below are 32 T cell receptor beta chains from a single sample sequenced in a study of tumor-infiltrating lymphocytes in localized non-small cell lung cancer. The method was immunoSEQ multiplex PCR; TCRdb's version includes in-frame clones alone and lacks a portion of them. The data show about 17,000 clones, more than 75% seen once. Sequenced material: uninvolved lung tissue not adjacent to the tumor. All receptors derive from a human donor with non-small cell lung cancer.

This chain connects TRBV9 to TRBJ2-5; 7 nucleotides agree with TRBD2. This CDR3 spans 14 amino acids. Germline CDR1 SGDLS, CDR2 YYNGEE. V dropped 0 bases and J dropped 2; count of bases not matched to a gene: 1. In DNA, the CDR3 is TGTGCCAGCAGCGTAGGACTAGCTCAAGAGACCCAGTACTTC. It codes for CASSVGLAQETQYF.

The rearrangement uses TRBV9 and TRBJ2-1; the match to TRBD1 covers 7 bases. The V gene's germline CDR1 is SGDLS and CDR2 YYNGEE. Trimming took 4 bases from V and 2 from J; bases not matched to a gene: 6. This CDR3 spans 15 amino acids. DNA for the CDR3: TGTGCCAGCAGCCCTCGACAGGGTCCCTACAATGAGCAGTTCTTC. Protein: CASSPRQGPYNEQFF.

This clone was picked up a small number of times. The chain is built from TRBV30 and TRBJ2-2, with D possibly being TRBD1 or TRBD2 (5 bases each). CDR1 GTSNPN and CDR2 SVGIG come from the germline V gene (reference sequence). CDR3 length equals 14 residues. Trimming left V 6 bases short and J 5 bases short, with 16 bases between. The CDR3 is CACQGTDRTGELFF. The CDR3 DNA reads TGTGCCTGCCAAGGGACGGACCGGACCGGGGAGCTGTTTTTT. Based on the CDR3 plus reference TRBV30 and TRBJ2-2, the full variable domain is SQTIHQWPATLVQPVGSPLSLECTVEGTSNPNLYWYRQAAGRGLQLLFYSVGIGQISSEVPQNLSASRPQDRQFILSSKKLLLSDSGFYLCACQGTDRTGELFFGEGSRLTVL.

This clone has just one count. This chain connects TRBV12-5 to TRBJ2-3; D is uncertain. V lost 1 base and J 1 base, leaving 9 bases between the germline ends. CDR3 size: 15 residues. Germline CDR1 reads LGHNT; CDR2 reads FRNRAP. CDR3 in DNA: TGTGCTAGTGGTTTGGGGCAGGTTGGCACAGATACGCAGTATTTT. It yields the protein CASGLGQVGTDTQYF.

The chain joins TRBV27 to TRBJ2-3; 10 bases map to TRBD2. V lost 6 bases, J lost 1 base, and 13 bases stayed unmatched. The CDR3 sequence is 18 residues long. The germline V gene encodes CDR1 MNHEY and CDR2 SMNVEV (reference sequence). The CDR3 region is CASSPLAGTTGGTDTQYF. CDR3 coding DNA: TGTGCCAGCAGCCCACTAGCGGGAACCACGGGGGGCACAGATACGCAGTATTTT.

This chain joins TRBV5-1 and TRBJ1-1; D unclear. The germline V gene has CDR1 SGHRS and CDR2 YFSETQ. Trimming removed 0 bases from V and 5 bases from J, with 14 bases in between. The CDR3 contains 15 residues. The CDR3 coding sequence is TGCGCCAGCAGCTTGGGTTGGGGAGAGGGTACTGAAGCTTTCTTT. Amino acids: CASSLGWGEGTEAFF.

The J gene is TRBJ2-1, the V gene TRBV27, with 10 bases identical to TRBD2. The CDR3 length is 15 residues. Germline CDR1 is MNHEY and CDR2 is SMNVEV (reference sequence). V was pared by 3 bases and J by 3 bases, with 2 bases of the junction left unmatched. The CDR3 DNA is TGTGCCAGCAGTTTCGGGACTAGCGTCTACAATGAGCAGTTCTTC. This gives the protein CASSFGTSVYNEQFF.

This chain connects TRBV9 to TRBJ1-1, with TRBD1 identical over 7 bases. Germline CDR1 and CDR2: SGDLS and YYNGEE. This CDR3 has 16 residues. J lost 8 bases, V lost 0 bases, and 13 bases had no gene match. DNA of the CDR3: TGTGCCAGCAGCGTAGACGGAGTAAGGGGGCTTGGGGAAGCTTTCTTT. Translating it yields CASSVDGVRGLGEAFF.

V and J are TRBV5-1 and TRBJ1-1, with D perhaps matching TRBD1 (5 bases). The CDR3 has 14 residues. CDR1 is SGHRS, CDR2 YFSETQ, per germline. Between the trimmed V and J ends, which lost 0 bases and 1 base, there was a span of 7 bases. DNA for the CDR3: TGCGCCAGCAGCTTGGCGACAGAGAACACTGAAGCTTTCTTT. Translating gives CASSLATENTEAFF.

The rearrangement links TRBV2 to TRBJ2-7, with D possibly TRBD2 on 5 matching bases. This CDR3 spans 15 amino acids. Germline assignment: CDR1 SNHLY and CDR2 FYNNEI. V was shortened by 7 bases and J by 2 bases, with 18 bases between the two germline ends. The CDR3 nucleotides are TGTGCCAGCAAACTAGAGGCGAGGTCCCCCTACGAGCAGTACTTC. Translation gives CASKLEARSPYEQYF.

The chain is built from TRBV5-1 and TRBJ1-3, with TRBD1 identical over 10 bases. V gave up 2 bases and J gave up 0 bases; unmatched junction bases: 2. The CDR3 has 16 residues. Per the germline V gene, CDR1 is SGHRS and CDR2 is YFSETQ. In nucleotides, the CDR3 is TGCGCCAGCAGCTTCCGGACAGGGGGCTCTGGAAACACCATATATTTT. Its translation: CASSFRTGGSGNTIYF.

The CDR3 nucleotides read TGCGCCAGCAGCTTCGGGGGGAACACTGAAGCTTTCTTT. The encoded protein is CASSFGGNTEAFF. The V gene is TRBV5-1, the J gene TRBJ1-1, with D perhaps matching TRBD1 (5 bases). CDR3 length equals 13 residues. V lost 2 bases, J lost 1 base, and 6 bases lay in between. Germline-derived CDR1 and CDR2 are SGHRS and YFSETQ.

CDR3 in amino acids: CASSSTRDNGAFF. DNA for the CDR3: TGTGCCAGCAGCTCAACCCGGGACAATGGAGCTTTCTTT. This chain links TRBV5-4 with TRBJ1-1, with D possibly matching TRBD1 (6 bases). Deletions cut 3 bases from V and 10 bases from J, with 16 bases between. Germline CDR1 SGHNT, CDR2 YYREEE (reference sequence). The length of the CDR3 is 13 residues.

This clone was picked up a small number of times. J is TRBJ1-2 and V is TRBV7-9; unclear D gene. There are 12 residues in the CDR3. Trimming removed 5 bases at V and 5 bases at J, with 9 bases between. The germline CDR1 and CDR2 sequences are SEHNR and FQNEAQ (reference sequence). CDR3 nucleotide sequence: TGTGCCAGCAGCCTAACAGTATATGGCTACACCTTC. The encoded protein is CASSLTVYGYTF.

This chain connects TRBV5-1 to TRBJ2-1; D gene uncertain. The CDR3 has 13 residues. Germline lookup yields CDR1 SGHRS and CDR2 YFSETQ. V was pared by 0 bases and J by 3 bases, with 4 bases between. In DNA form, the CDR3 reads TGCGCCAGCAGCTTGGGCGGCTACAATGAGCAGTTCTTC. It is translated as CASSLGGYNEQFF. The variable domain in full, with the rest retrieved from reference TRBV5-1 and TRBJ2-1, is KAGVTQTPRYLIKTRGQQVTLSCSPISGHRSVSWYQQTPGQGLQFLFEYFSETQRNKGNFPGRFSGRQFSNSRSEMNVSTLELGDSALYLCASSLGGYNEQFFGPGTRLTVL.

The rearrangement joins TRBV7-2 to TRBJ2-7; 7 bases align to TRBD2. Germline V gene lookup returns CDR1 SGHTA and CDR2 FQGNSA. Unmatched junction bases numbered 8, after V lost 6 bases and J lost 0 bases. This CDR3 region has 15 residues. The CDR3 region is CASRAGLLNSYEQYF. The CDR3 DNA reads TGTGCCAGCAGAGCGGGACTCCTAAACTCCTACGAGCAGTACTTC.

J is TRBJ1-5 and V is TRBV27; tentatively, D is TRBD1 (6 bases). The CDR3 covers 17 residues. V lost 3 bases, J lost 0 bases, and 15 bases lay in between. The germline CDR1 and CDR2 sequences are MNHEY and SMNVEV (reference sequence). The CDR3 loop reads CASSLRGGHYSNQPQHF. The CDR3 DNA sequence: TGTGCCAGCAGTTTGAGGGGGGGCCATTATAGCAATCAGCCCCAGCATTTT.

CDR3 residues: CASRYAWASASYEQYF. The CDR3 nucleotides read TGTGCCAGCAGGTACGCGTGGGCTAGCGCATCCTACGAGCAGTACTTC. This chain joins TRBV2 and TRBJ2-7, with D perhaps TRBD2 (6 bases). CDR3 length: 16 residues. Germline lookup yields CDR1 SNHLY and CDR2 FYNNEI. V was shortened by 6 bases and J by 1 base, with 19 bases between the two germline ends.

A few counts support this clone. V is TRBV11-2 and J is TRBJ2-1; TRBD2 agrees at 8 bases. J was trimmed by 3 bases and V by 5 bases; bases with no gene match: 15. CDR3 length: 18 amino acids. Germline values: CDR1 SGHAT, CDR2 FQNNGV. DNA of the CDR3: TGTGCCAGCAGCCCACGATATAATCTAGCGGGCATCTACAATGAGCAGTTCTTC. Amino acids: CASSPRYNLAGIYNEQFF.

V usage is TRBV6-5 and J usage is TRBJ1-4; D is possibly TRBD1 (5 bases). The CDR3 is made up of 15 amino acids. Trimming stripped 5 bases from V and 5 bases from J, with 15 bases between. The germline V gene encodes CDR1 MNHEY and CDR2 SVGAGI. The CDR3 DNA sequence: TGTGCCAGCAGTCCCCAGGGAGGCCAGAATGAAAAACTGTTTTTT. It codes for CASSPQGGQNEKLFF.

The CDR3 DNA reads TGCGCCAGCAGCCTCACCGGGGAGACCCAGTACTTC. Its translation: CASSLTGETQYF. The genes are TRBV5-1 and TRBJ2-5; D is uncertain. This CDR3 is 12 amino acids long. The germline V gene encodes CDR1 SGHRS and CDR2 YFSETQ. The ends were cut back, 4 bases at V and 5 bases at J, with 9 bases in the middle.

The genes are TRBV6-4 and TRBJ2-5; 9 bases align to TRBD2. Germline V gene data show CDR1 as MRHNA and CDR2 as SNTAGT. The CDR3 totals 14 residues. J was trimmed by 7 bases and V by 3 bases; bases with no gene match: 6. The CDR3 loop is CASSEIAGVGTQYF. CDR3 sequence (DNA): TGTGCCAGCAGTGAAATAGCGGGAGTGGGGACCCAGTACTTC.

The chain carries TRBV27 and TRBJ2-7; tentatively, D is TRBD2 (6 bases). V was cut by 5 bases and J by 3 bases, with 17 bases left in between. The CDR3 runs 15 residues. The germline CDR1 and CDR2 sequences are MNHEY and SMNVEV (reference sequence). The CDR3 protein is CASSPQQGLGYEQYF. The CDR3 DNA reads as TGTGCCAGCAGTCCCCAGCAGGGACTCGGCTACGAGCAGTACTTC.

This clone was counted between two and nine times. The chain uses TRBV28 and TRBJ1-1, with TRBD1 identical over 9 bases. The CDR3 is made up of 15 amino acids. Germline trimming cut 7 bases from V and 6 bases from J; bases unmatched to any gene: 12. Germline values: CDR1 MDHEN, CDR2 SYDVKM. CDR3 DNA: TGTGCCAGCATGGGCCCCGGACAGGGGAGAGCTGAAGCTTTCTTT. It encodes CASMGPGQGRAEAFF.

This clone was found once. CDR3 DNA: TGTGCCAGCAGCCCAACAGGGGGAGGAGATACGCAGTATTTT. Residues: CASSPTGGGDTQYF. The chain has TRBV13 and TRBJ2-3; TRBD1 agrees at 8 bases. Trimming took 5 bases from V and 5 from J; bases not matched to a gene: 6. Germline values: CDR1 PRHDT, CDR2 FYEKMQ (reference sequence). The CDR3 extends over 14 amino acids.

The table lists this clone with a few counts. The genes are TRBV15 and TRBJ2-3; weak D call: TRBD2 (5 bases). This CDR3 contains 16 residues. Germline CDR1 is LNHNV and CDR2 is YYDKDF (reference sequence). The germline V and J ends were trimmed by 5 bases and 1 base, with 16 bases remaining between them. CDR3 DNA sequence: TGTGCCACCAGCTACGGGGTTACAGAGGGCACAGATACGCAGTATTTT. Amino acid sequence: CATSYGVTEGTDTQYF.

The rearrangement links TRBV19 to TRBJ1-2; D is uncertain. Germline CDR1 and CDR2: LNHDA and SQIVND (reference sequence). Trimming shortened V by 5 bases and J by 6 bases, and 22 bases separated the two germline ends. This CDR3 has 16 amino acids. CDR3 sequence reads: CASSPRYVGSEDGYTF. Written as DNA, the CDR3 is TGTGCCAGTAGTCCTAGGTATGTCGGGAGCGAGGATGGCTACACCTTC.

The J gene is TRBJ1-4, the V gene TRBV7-2, with 7 positions matching TRBD1. CDR3 length equals 16 residues. The V gene end was trimmed by 1 base and the J gene end by 4 bases; junction bases not matched to a gene: 6. Germline V gives CDR1 SGHTA, CDR2 FQGNSA. The CDR3, as DNA: TGTGCCAGCAGCTTAGAGGGGGCTCGGAGTAATGAAAAACTGTTTTTT. This gives the protein CASSLEGARSNEKLFF. Full variable domain (rest looked up from reference TRBV7-2 and TRBJ1-4): GAGVSQSPSNKVTEKGKDVELRCDPISGHTALYWYRQSLGQGLEFLIYFQGNSAPDKSGLPSDRFSAERTGGSVSTLTIQRTQQEDSAVYLCASSLEGARSNEKLFFGSGTQLSVL.

CDR3 residues: CASSTGMAGNQPQHF. The CDR3 nucleotides are TGTGCCAGCAGTACCGGCATGGCGGGCAATCAGCCCCAGCATTTT. The genes are TRBV28 and TRBJ1-5, with D unclear. CDR1 is MDHEN and CDR2 is SYDVKM in the germline V gene. Trimming took 5 bases from V and 2 from J, leaving 13 bases between them. The CDR3 is 15 residues long.

This clone has only one observation. The CDR3 spells CASSWTGAGANVLTF. The CDR3 coding sequence is TGTGCCAGCAGCTGGACAGGGGCTGGGGCCAACGTCCTGACTTTC. The genes are TRBV5-5 and TRBJ2-6; 9 positions match TRBD1. V trimming: 3 bases; J trimming: 2 bases; junction bases outside the gene matches: 0. The CDR3 extends over 15 amino acids. Looked up from germline, CDR1 is SGHKS and CDR2 is YYEKEE (reference sequence).

The gene calls are TRBV28 and TRBJ1-4, with D uncertain. V lost 7 bases, J lost 5 bases, and 8 bases lay in between. CDR1 and CDR2 from the germline V gene are MDHEN and SYDVKM. The length of the CDR3 is 12 residues. The CDR3 region is CASKQRNEKLFF. The CDR3 DNA reads TGTGCCAGCAAACAGAGAAATGAAAAACTGTTTTTT.

This clone was seen a handful of times. V gene TRBV7-9 combines with J gene TRBJ2-7; 9 nucleotides align to TRBD2. The CDR3 is made up of 17 amino acids. The J segment lost 0 bases and the V segment lost 1 base, leaving 7 bases of the junction unmatched. Germline values: CDR1 SEHNR, CDR2 FQNEAQ (reference sequence). CDR3 in amino acids: CASSLGEAGGSSYEQYF. In nucleotides, the CDR3 is TGTGCCAGCAGCTTAGGAGAGGCGGGAGGGAGCTCCTACGAGCAGTACTTC.